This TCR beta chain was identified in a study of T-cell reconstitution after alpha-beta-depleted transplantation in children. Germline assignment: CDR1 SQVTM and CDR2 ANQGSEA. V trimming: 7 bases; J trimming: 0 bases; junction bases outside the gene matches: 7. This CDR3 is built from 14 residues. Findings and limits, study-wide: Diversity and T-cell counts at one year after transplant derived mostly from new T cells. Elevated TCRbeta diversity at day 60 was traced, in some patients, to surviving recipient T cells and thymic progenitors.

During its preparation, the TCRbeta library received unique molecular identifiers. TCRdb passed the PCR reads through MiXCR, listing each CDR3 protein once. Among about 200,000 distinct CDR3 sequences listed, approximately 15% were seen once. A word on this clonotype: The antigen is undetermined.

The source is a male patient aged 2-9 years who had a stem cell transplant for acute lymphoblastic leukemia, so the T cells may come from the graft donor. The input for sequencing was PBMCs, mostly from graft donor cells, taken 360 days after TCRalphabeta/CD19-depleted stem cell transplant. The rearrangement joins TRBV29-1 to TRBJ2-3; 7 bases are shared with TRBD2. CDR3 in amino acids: CSAGGGISTDTQYF. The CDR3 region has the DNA TGCAGCGCGGGAGGTGGGATAAGCACAGATACGCAGTATTTT.